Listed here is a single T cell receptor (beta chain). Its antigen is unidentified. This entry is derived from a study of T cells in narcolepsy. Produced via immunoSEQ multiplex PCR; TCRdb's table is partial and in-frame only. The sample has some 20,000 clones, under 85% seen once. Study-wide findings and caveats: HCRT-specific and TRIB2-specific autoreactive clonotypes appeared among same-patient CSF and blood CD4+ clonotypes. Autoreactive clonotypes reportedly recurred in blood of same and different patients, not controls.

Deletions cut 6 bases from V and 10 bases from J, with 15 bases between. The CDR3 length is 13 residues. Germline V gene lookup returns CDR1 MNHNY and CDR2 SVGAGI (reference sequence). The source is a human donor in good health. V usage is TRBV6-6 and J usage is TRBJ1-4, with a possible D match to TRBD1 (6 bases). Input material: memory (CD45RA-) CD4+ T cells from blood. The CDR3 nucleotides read TGTGCCAGCAGAGAACCACAGGGCTCAAAACTGTTTTTT. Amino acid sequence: CASREPQGSKLFF.